The 32 T cell receptor beta chains below all came from one sample that was sequenced in a study of blood T cell repertoires in COVID-19. TCRdb's copy holds only in-frame clones and misses some; the assay was immunoSEQ multiplex PCR. The sample has roughly 220,000 clones, more than 70% seen once. Sequences were obtained from PBMCs or T cells enriched from blood (not recorded which). The receptors shown here come from a man aged 30 to 39 with acute COVID-19.

This clone occurred a few times. V and J are TRBV5-1 and TRBJ1-6, with D unclear. Germline CDR1 is SGHRS and CDR2 is YFSETQ. V was clipped by 0 bases and J by 14 bases, with 12 bases between them. The CDR3 length is 13 residues. The CDR3 bases are TGCGCCAGCAGCTTGGAGGTATCAGGCTCCCTCCACTTT. Residues: CASSLEVSGSLHF.

This clone appeared a few times. This sequence joins TRBV10-1 and TRBJ1-5; 9 bases match TRBD1. Germline V gives CDR1 WNHNN, CDR2 SYGVQD (reference sequence). Unmatched junction bases numbered 7, after V lost 10 bases and J lost 3 bases. This CDR3 is built from 14 residues. The CDR3 nucleotides read TGCGCCATCCCGGACAGGGGTACCAATCAGCCCCAGCATTTT. It encodes CAIPDRGTNQPQHF.

The J gene is TRBJ2-7, the V gene TRBV28; 8 bases line up with TRBD1. Per the germline V gene, CDR1 is MDHEN and CDR2 is SYDVKM. The J segment lost 10 bases and the V segment lost 3 bases, leaving 11 bases of the junction unmatched. The CDR3 runs 14 residues. The DNA for the CDR3 is TGTGCCAGCAGTTTCACAGGACAGGGAACCCACCAGTACTTC. This translates into CASSFTGQGTHQYF.

The chain uses TRBV19 and TRBJ2-1, with 9 bases aligning to TRBD1. CDR1 is LNHDA and CDR2 is SQIVND in the germline V gene (reference sequence). The J segment lost 7 bases and the V segment lost 10 bases, leaving 11 bases of the junction unmatched. The CDR3 loop spans 14 amino acids. CDR3 in amino acids: CATTGTGRGNEQFF. The DNA of the CDR3 is TGTGCCACCACCGGGACAGGGCGAGGGAATGAGCAGTTCTTC.

V is TRBV19 and J is TRBJ1-2; 8 bases fit TRBD1. The CDR3 length is 16 residues. The V gene end was trimmed by 0 bases and the J gene end by 2 bases; junction bases not matched to a gene: 5. Germline CDR1 reads LNHDA; CDR2 reads SQIVND (reference sequence). The CDR3 reads CASSIDGTGRNYGYTF. Written as DNA, the CDR3 is TGTGCCAGTAGTATAGACGGGACAGGAAGAAACTATGGCTACACCTTC.

This CDR3 reads CAISGGGPSLNTEAFF. The CDR3 nucleotides are TGTGCCATCAGTGGGGGGGGGCCCTCCTTGAACACTGAAGCTTTCTTT. This rearrangement joins TRBV10-3 to TRBJ1-1; TRBD1 is a possible D gene (6 bases). The CDR3 consists of 16 residues. Germline CDR1 reads ENHRY; CDR2 reads SYGVKD. Trimming shortened V by 4 bases and J by 0 bases, and 15 bases separated the two germline ends.

The chain employs TRBV19 and TRBJ1-1; tentative D call: TRBD1 (5 bases). The CDR3 has 14 amino acids. CDR1 is LNHDA and CDR2 is SQIVND in the germline V gene (reference sequence). Trimming cost V 3 bases and J 0 bases, with 8 bases left between them. The CDR3 nucleotides read TGTGCCAGTAGTATGCGGGGACTGAACACTGAAGCTTTCTTT. Its translation is CASSMRGLNTEAFF.

The chain recombines TRBV19 with TRBJ1-6, with D unresolved. This CDR3 comprises 14 residues. The V gene lost 1 base and the J gene lost 3 bases, with 4 bases spanning the gap. Germline V CDR1 and CDR2: LNHDA, SQIVND (reference sequence). This CDR3 is CASSIGSYNSPLHF. DNA for the CDR3: TGTGCCAGTAGTATAGGCAGCTATAATTCACCCCTCCACTTT. The full variable domain, rest sourced from reference TRBV19 and TRBJ1-6, is DGGITQSPKYLFRKEGQNVTLSCEQNLNHDAMYWYRQDPGQGLRLIYYSQIVNDFQKGDIAEGYSVSREKKESFPLTVTSAQKNPTAFYLCASSIGSYNSPLHFGNGTRLTVT.

The chain employs TRBV29-1 and TRBJ2-7; TRBD1 matches at 7 bases. CDR1 is SQVTM and CDR2 is ANQGSEA in the germline V gene. After removal of 6 bases from V and 3 bases from J, the junction contained 11 bases not matched to a gene. This CDR3 spans 14 amino acids. The CDR3 DNA reads TGCAGCGTGAGGGGTGACAGGGCCCTCTACGAGCAGTACTTC. Its protein product is CSVRGDRALYEQYF.

The chain combines TRBV30 with TRBJ1-2; D possibly corresponds to TRBD1 (5 bases). CDR3 length equals 12 residues. The V gene lost 4 bases and the J gene lost 5 bases, with 11 bases spanning the gap. Germline V lookup: CDR1 GTSNPN, CDR2 SVGIG (reference sequence). The CDR3 region is CAWNQEGYGYTF. The CDR3 bases are TGTGCCTGGAATCAGGAGGGGTATGGCTACACCTTC.

As to this clone: Other DNA sequences of this sample code for an identical CDR3. The gene calls are TRBV5-1 and TRBJ2-5, with 7 bases aligning to TRBD1. The germline CDR1 and CDR2 sequences are SGHRS and YFSETQ. This CDR3 has 14 residues. With 4 bases clipped from V and 1 base from J, the junction kept 4 bases outside the gene matches. CDR3 nucleotide sequence: TGCGCCAGCAGCCCTGGGACAGCCCAAGAGACCCAGTACTTC. Translation: CASSPGTAQETQYF.

This clone was seen a few times. The chain carries TRBV30 and TRBJ2-7; the match to TRBD2 covers 9 bases. V shed 2 bases and J 4 bases; nucleotides not matched to a gene: 3. The CDR3 runs 13 residues. Germline V lookup: CDR1 GTSNPN, CDR2 SVGIG (reference sequence). Written as DNA, the CDR3 is TGTGCCTGGAGTCGGCGGGGGGGATACGAGCAGTACTTC. Amino acids: CAWSRRGGYEQYF.

The chain combines TRBV9 with TRBJ1-3; D perhaps matches TRBD1 (6 bases). The V end lost 4 bases, the J end lost 0 bases, and 14 bases lay between the germline ends. The V gene's germline CDR1 is SGDLS and CDR2 YYNGEE. This CDR3 is built from 16 residues. CDR3 nucleotides: TGTGCCAGCAGCCGGACAGAAAGGAGCTCTGGAAACACCATATATTTT. It encodes CASSRTERSSGNTIYF.

This clone was detected only once. The chain carries TRBV18 and TRBJ1-1; D might be TRBD1 (5 bases). The germline CDR1 and CDR2 sequences are KGHSH and LQKENI. CDR3 length equals 14 residues. Trimming shortened V by 3 bases and J by 1 base, and 9 bases separated the two germline ends. The CDR3 here is CASSPTVWNTEAFF. Here the CDR3 DNA reads TGTGCCAGCTCACCGACAGTTTGGAACACTGAAGCTTTCTTT.

CDR3 coding DNA: TGTGCCAGCAGCCCTTGGGGGGGAACCGGGGAGCTGTTTTTT. Translation: CASSPWGGTGELFF. J is TRBJ2-2 and V is TRBV14, with 7 bases aligning to TRBD2. Germline CDR1 reads SGHDN; CDR2 reads FVKESK. Trimming at V came to 4 bases and at J to 5 bases, leaving 4 bases not matched to a gene. The CDR3 contains 14 residues.

The chain recombines TRBV10-3 with TRBJ1-2, with D possibly matching TRBD1 (6 bases). With 10 bases removed from V and 5 bases from J, the gap between germline ends came to 17 bases. Germline CDR1 ENHRY, CDR2 SYGVKD. CDR3 length: 13 amino acids. The CDR3 spells CATVGQGPYGYTF. The CDR3, as DNA: TGTGCCACCGTCGGGCAGGGGCCATATGGCTACACCTTC.

The rearrangement uses TRBV6-5 and TRBJ2-5, with D possibly being TRBD1 (6 bases). The germline V gene encodes CDR1 MNHEY and CDR2 SVGAGI. This CDR3 spans 15 amino acids. V was shortened by 4 bases and J by 2 bases, with 14 bases between the two germline ends. The CDR3 loop is CASSFDRLGQETQYF. The CDR3 nucleotides are TGTGCCAGCAGTTTTGACAGGCTCGGGCAAGAGACCCAGTACTTC.

This sequence joins TRBV5-4 and TRBJ2-3; 12 bases line up with TRBD2. The CDR3 is 15 residues long. V lost 4 bases to trimming and J lost 6 bases; unmatched junction nucleotides: 6. The germline CDR1 and CDR2 sequences are SGHNT and YYREEE (reference sequence). As DNA, the CDR3 is TGTGCCAGCAGCGCCCCTAGCGGGGGGGCTGATACGCAGTATTTT. Encoded protein: CASSAPSGGADTQYF.

This clone was detected once. The chain uses TRBV25-1 and TRBJ1-2; no definite D call. The V and J ends lost 4 bases and 3 bases respectively, with 12 bases between them. Germline V gene data show CDR1 as MGHDK and CDR2 as SYGVNS. This CDR3 spans 14 amino acids. The CDR3 protein is CASSALRGDYGYTF. For the CDR3, the DNA is TGTGCCAGCAGTGCCCTACGCGGGGACTATGGCTACACCTTC.

In its sample, this clone was seen a few times. Here the CDR3 DNA reads TGTGCCACCCACCCTCTAGCGGGGGGTTCCGGGGAGCTGTTTTTT. It is translated as CATHPLAGGSGELFF. The rearrangement joins TRBV6-5 to TRBJ2-2; 11 nucleotides agree with TRBD2. After removal of 10 bases from V and 6 bases from J, the junction contained 10 bases not matched to a gene. The CDR3 covers 15 residues. Germline CDR1 is MNHEY and CDR2 is SVGAGI.

The chain joins TRBV12-5 to TRBJ1-2; 8 positions agree with TRBD1. Trimming removed 11 bases from V and 6 bases from J; junction bases left unmatched: 11. CDR3 size: 13 residues. CDR1 is LGHNT, CDR2 FRNRAP, per germline. The CDR3 sequence: CAQGAGGPDGYTF. DNA of the CDR3: TGTGCTCAGGGGGCCGGGGGGCCCGATGGCTACACCTTC.

The chain is built from TRBV2 and TRBJ1-5, with 9 nucleotides matching TRBD1. The CDR3 extends over 15 amino acids. V shed 6 bases, J shed 1 base, and the junction held 4 bases outside the gene matches. Germline CDR1 and CDR2: SNHLY and FYNNEI. CDR3 protein: CASRGGQGSNQPQHF. CDR3 nucleotide sequence: TGTGCCAGCAGGGGGGGACAGGGAAGCAATCAGCCCCAGCATTTT.

This clone was observed a handful of times. The V and J genes are TRBV21-1 and TRBJ1-1; TRBD1 is taken as the D call from the table, unchecked against the DNA. TRBV21-1 has pseudogene status. The CDR3 is 13 amino acids. Here the CDR3 DNA reads TGTGCCAGCAGCAATCAAATGAACACTGAAGCTTTCTTT. It specifies CASSNQMNTEAFF.

The chain recombines TRBV12-5 with TRBJ1-4, with TRBD1 identical over 7 bases. Trimming took 1 base from V and 8 from J; bases not matched to a gene: 10. The CDR3 sequence is 16 residues long. CDR1 LGHNT and CDR2 FRNRAP come from the germline V gene. Here the CDR3 DNA reads TGTGCTAGTGGTTTGGGATCACAGGGGAGCCAAGAAAAACTGTTTTTT. Translated, it gives CASGLGSQGSQEKLFF. The whole variable domain, remainder taken from reference TRBV12-5 and TRBJ1-4, is DARVTQTPRHKVTEMGQEVTMRCQPILGHNTVFWYRQTMMQGLELLAYFRNRAPLDDSGMPKDRFSAEMPDATLATLKIQPSEPRDSAVYFCASGLGSQGSQEKLFFGSGTQLSVL.

V usage is TRBV10-3 and J usage is TRBJ1-2; D may be TRBD1 (6 bases). With 10 bases removed from V and 3 bases from J, the gap between germline ends came to 15 bases. The CDR3 runs to 13 residues. Germline CDR1 ENHRY, CDR2 SYGVKD. The CDR3 DNA reads as TGTGCCACCGCAACAGGGACGGACTATGGCTACACCTTC. Protein sequence: CATATGTDYGYTF.

This clone was counted once. The CDR3 spells CASSYSRGNYGYTF. The DNA for the CDR3 is TGTGCCAGCAGTTACTCGAGGGGGAACTATGGCTACACCTTC. The chain carries TRBV6-2 or TRBV6-3 and TRBJ1-2, with D perhaps TRBD1 (6 bases). CDR1 MNHEY and CDR2 SVGEGT come from the germline V gene. The CDR3 runs to 14 residues. Trimming pared 0 bases from V and 2 bases from J, leaving 7 bases between.

CDR3 protein: CASSFDRGNEKLFF. The CDR3 DNA is TGCGCCAGCAGCTTCGACAGGGGTAATGAAAAACTGTTTTTT. The rearrangement joins TRBV5-1 to TRBJ1-4; 8 bases are a match to TRBD1. V gave up 2 bases and J gave up 4 bases; unmatched junction bases: 1. The CDR3 loop spans 14 amino acids. Germline CDR1 SGHRS, CDR2 YFSETQ.

The V and J genes are TRBV10-1 and TRBJ2-7; TRBD2 agrees at 7 bases. J gave up 4 bases and V 8 bases, and 5 bases lay outside the gene matches. CDR1 WNHNN and CDR2 SYGVQD come from the germline V gene (reference sequence). The CDR3 is 12 amino acids. CDR3 DNA: TGCGCCAGCCGGGGGGTGGAATACGAGCAGTACTTC. It is translated as CASRGVEYEQYF.

The chain uses TRBV12-5 and TRBJ1-5, with 7 positions matching TRBD1. The trim removed 8 bases at V and 1 base at J, leaving 5 bases unmatched. The CDR3 sequence is 14 residues long. Germline-derived CDR1 and CDR2 are LGHNT and FRNRAP. CDR3 in DNA: TGTGCTAGTACAGGGGATTCGAGCAATCAGCCCCAGCATTTT. Encoded protein: CASTGDSSNQPQHF.

V usage is TRBV19 and J usage is TRBJ2-2, with D possibly being TRBD1 (6 bases). Germline lookup yields CDR1 LNHDA and CDR2 SQIVND (reference sequence). The V and J ends lost 4 bases and 6 bases respectively, with 9 bases between them. The length of the CDR3 is 13 residues. CDR3: CASSTDRSGELFF. The DNA for the CDR3 is TGTGCCAGTAGTACCGACAGGTCCGGGGAGCTGTTTTTT.

The sample holds one count of this clone. The V gene is TRBV5-1, the J gene TRBJ1-1, with D perhaps TRBD1 (6 bases). CDR1 and CDR2 from the germline V gene are SGHRS and YFSETQ. The CDR3 runs to 12 residues. Trimming took off 0 bases at V and 8 bases at J, with 8 bases between the two ends. The CDR3 protein is CASSLGGQEAFF. The CDR3 DNA sequence: TGCGCCAGCAGCTTGGGTGGACAGGAAGCTTTCTTT.

This chain uses TRBV6-1 with TRBJ2-7; D is unclear. The CDR3 loop spans 14 amino acids. The V end was cut by 1 base, the J end by 7 bases, with 14 bases between. Per the germline V gene, CDR1 is MNHNS and CDR2 is SASEGT. This chain's CDR3 is CASSEVYGSVEQYF. In nucleotides, the CDR3 is TGTGCCAGCAGTGAAGTTTACGGGTCTGTGGAGCAGTACTTC.